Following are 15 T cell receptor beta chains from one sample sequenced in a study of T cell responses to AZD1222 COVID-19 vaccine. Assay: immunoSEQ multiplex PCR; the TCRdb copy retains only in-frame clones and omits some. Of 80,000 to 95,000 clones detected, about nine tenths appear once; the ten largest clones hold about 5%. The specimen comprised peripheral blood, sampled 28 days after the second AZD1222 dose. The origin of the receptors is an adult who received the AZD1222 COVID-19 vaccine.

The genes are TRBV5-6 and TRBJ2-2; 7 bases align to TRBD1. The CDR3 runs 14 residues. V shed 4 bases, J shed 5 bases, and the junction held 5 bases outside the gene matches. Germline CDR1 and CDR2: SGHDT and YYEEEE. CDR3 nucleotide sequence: TGTGCCAGCAGCCATAGGACAGGTACCGGGGAGCTGTTTTTT. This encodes CASSHRTGTGELFF.

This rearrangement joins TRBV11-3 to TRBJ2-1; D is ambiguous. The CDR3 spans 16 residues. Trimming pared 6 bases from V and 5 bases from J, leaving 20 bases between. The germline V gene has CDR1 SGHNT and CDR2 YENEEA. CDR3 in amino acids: CASSLGRRPGHNEQFF. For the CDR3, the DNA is TGTGCCAGCAGTCTCGGACGCCGCCCAGGCCACAATGAGCAGTTCTTC.

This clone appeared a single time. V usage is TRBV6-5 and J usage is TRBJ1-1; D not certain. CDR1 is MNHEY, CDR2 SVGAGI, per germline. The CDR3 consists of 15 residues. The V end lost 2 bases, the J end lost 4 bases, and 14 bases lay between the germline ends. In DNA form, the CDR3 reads TGTGCCAGCAGTTACGGGGAGGGTTGGGGCACTGAAGCTTTCTTT. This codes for CASSYGEGWGTEAFF.

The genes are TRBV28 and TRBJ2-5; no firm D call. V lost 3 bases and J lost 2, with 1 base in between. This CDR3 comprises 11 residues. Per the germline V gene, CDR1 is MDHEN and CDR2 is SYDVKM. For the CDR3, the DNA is TGTGCCAGCAGTTTGCAAGAGACCCAGTACTTC. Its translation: CASSLQETQYF. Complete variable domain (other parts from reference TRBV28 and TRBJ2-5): DVKVTQSSRYLVKRTGEKVFLECVQDMDHENMFWYRQDPGLGLRLIYFSYDVKMKEKGDIPEGYSVSREKKERFSLILESASTNQTSMYLCASSLQETQYFGPGTRLLVL.

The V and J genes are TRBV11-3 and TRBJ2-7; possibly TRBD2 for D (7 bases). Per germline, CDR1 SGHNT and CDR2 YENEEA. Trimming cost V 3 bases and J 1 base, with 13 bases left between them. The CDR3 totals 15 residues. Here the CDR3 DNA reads TGTGCCAGCAGCTTGGGGGGGGCCCTTTCCTACGAGCAGTACTTC. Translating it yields CASSLGGALSYEQYF.

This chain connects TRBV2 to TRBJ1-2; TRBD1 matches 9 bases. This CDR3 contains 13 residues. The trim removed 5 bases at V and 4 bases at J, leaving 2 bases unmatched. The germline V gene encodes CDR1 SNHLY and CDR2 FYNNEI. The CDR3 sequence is CASSQTGGYGYTF. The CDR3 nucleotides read TGTGCCAGCAGTCAGACAGGGGGCTATGGCTACACCTTC.

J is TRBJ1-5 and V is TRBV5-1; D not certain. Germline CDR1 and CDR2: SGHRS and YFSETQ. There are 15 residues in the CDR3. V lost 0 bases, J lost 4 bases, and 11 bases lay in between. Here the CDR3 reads CASSLAGDGNQPQHF. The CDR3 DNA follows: TGCGCCAGCAGCTTGGCTGGGGATGGGAATCAGCCCCAGCATTTT.

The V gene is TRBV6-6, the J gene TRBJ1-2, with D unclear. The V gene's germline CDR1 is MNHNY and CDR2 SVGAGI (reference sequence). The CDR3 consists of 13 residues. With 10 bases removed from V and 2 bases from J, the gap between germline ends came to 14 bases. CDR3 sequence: CATNRGFNYGYTF. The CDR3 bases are TGTGCCACTAACAGAGGTTTCAACTATGGCTACACCTTC.

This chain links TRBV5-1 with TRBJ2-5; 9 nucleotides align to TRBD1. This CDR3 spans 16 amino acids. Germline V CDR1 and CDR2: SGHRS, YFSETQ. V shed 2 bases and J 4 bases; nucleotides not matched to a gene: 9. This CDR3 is CASSFLGQGRSETQYF. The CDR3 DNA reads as TGCGCCAGCAGCTTCCTCGGACAGGGGCGCTCAGAGACCCAGTACTTC. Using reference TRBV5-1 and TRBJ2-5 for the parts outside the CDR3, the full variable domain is KAGVTQTPRYLIKTRGQQVTLSCSPISGHRSVSWYQQTPGQGLQFLFEYFSETQRNKGNFPGRFSGRQFSNSRSEMNVSTLELGDSALYLCASSFLGQGRSETQYFGPGTRLLVL.

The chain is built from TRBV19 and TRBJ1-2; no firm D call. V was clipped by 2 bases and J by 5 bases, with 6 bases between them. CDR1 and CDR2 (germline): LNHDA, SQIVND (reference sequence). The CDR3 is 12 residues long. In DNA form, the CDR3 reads TGTGCCAGTAGTATATCGAGTTATGGCTACACCTTC. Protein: CASSISSYGYTF.

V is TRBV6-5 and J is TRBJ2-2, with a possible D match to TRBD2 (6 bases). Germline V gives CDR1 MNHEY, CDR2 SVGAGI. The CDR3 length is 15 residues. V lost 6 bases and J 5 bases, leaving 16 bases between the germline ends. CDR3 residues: CASSAGPLRTGELFF. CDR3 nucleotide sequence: TGTGCCAGCAGCGCGGGACCACTACGAACCGGGGAGCTGTTTTTT.

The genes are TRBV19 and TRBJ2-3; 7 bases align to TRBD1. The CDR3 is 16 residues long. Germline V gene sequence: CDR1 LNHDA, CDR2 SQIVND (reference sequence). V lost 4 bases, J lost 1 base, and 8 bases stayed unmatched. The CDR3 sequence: CASSTNRGSGTDTQYF. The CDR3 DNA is TGTGCCAGTAGTACCAACAGGGGTTCGGGCACAGATACGCAGTATTTT.

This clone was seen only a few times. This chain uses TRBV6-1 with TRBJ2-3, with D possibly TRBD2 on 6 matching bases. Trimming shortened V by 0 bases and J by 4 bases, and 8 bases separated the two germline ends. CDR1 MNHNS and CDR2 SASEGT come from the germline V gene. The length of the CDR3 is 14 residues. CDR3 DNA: TGTGCCAGCAGTGAAGCCTCTAGCGCAGATACGCAGTATTTT. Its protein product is CASSEASSADTQYF.

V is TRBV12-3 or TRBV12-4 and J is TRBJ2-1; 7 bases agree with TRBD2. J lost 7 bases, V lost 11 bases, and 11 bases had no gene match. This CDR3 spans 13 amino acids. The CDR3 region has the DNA TGTGCCGGGGGGGTTGGGGATTCGAATGAGCAGTTCTTC. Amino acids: CAGGVGDSNEQFF.

CDR3 sequence: CASSSTGRNYEQYF. The CDR3 DNA sequence: TGTGCCAGCAGTTCCACCGGGAGAAACTACGAGCAGTACTTC. The V call is TRBV28, the J call TRBJ2-7; a weak D match, TRBD2 (6 bases). V dropped 4 bases and J dropped 3 bases, with 13 bases sitting between them. The CDR3 extends over 14 amino acids. CDR1 is MDHEN and CDR2 is SYDVKM in the germline V gene.